The TCR beta chain described here comes from a study of technical replicates of blood from a few donors. V lost 3 bases and J lost 1, with 9 bases in between. CDR1 ENHRY and CDR2 SYGVKD come from the germline V gene. The CDR3 runs 14 residues. Generated by immunoSEQ multiplex PCR, the TCRdb table keeps only in-frame clones and is missing some. The table shows 85,000 to 90,000 clones, with around 93% occurring only once. The sequence came from a human donor in good health. The V gene is TRBV10-3, the J gene TRBJ1-1; D is unresolved. What was sequenced was T cells isolated from PBMCs. The DNA of the CDR3 is TGTGCCATCAGTGACCAATCATCGAACACTGAAGCTTTCTTT. This encodes CAISDQSSNTEAFF.